This TCR beta chain was sequenced for a study of blood T cell repertoires in COVID-19. On the study more broadly: Sites in the United States, Italy and Spain provided acute and convalescent COVID-19 samples.

This CDR3 contains 15 residues. Germline-derived CDR1 and CDR2 are SGDLS and YYNGEE. V lost 3 bases, J lost 0 bases, and 3 bases stayed unmatched. Repertoires were generated with immunoSEQ multiplex PCR, while TCRdb's copy carries only in-frame clones and drops some. The sample lists 150,000 to 200,000 clones; around two thirds were seen once. Sequencing was performed on peripheral blood. The source of this sequence is a woman older than 75 with acute or convalescent COVID-19. This chain joins TRBV9 and TRBJ2-1; 7 nucleotides line up with TRBD2. Written as DNA, the CDR3 is TGTGCCAGCAGCGCGAGCGGGGTCTCCTACAATGAGCAGTTCTTC. Translated, it gives CASSASGVSYNEQFF.